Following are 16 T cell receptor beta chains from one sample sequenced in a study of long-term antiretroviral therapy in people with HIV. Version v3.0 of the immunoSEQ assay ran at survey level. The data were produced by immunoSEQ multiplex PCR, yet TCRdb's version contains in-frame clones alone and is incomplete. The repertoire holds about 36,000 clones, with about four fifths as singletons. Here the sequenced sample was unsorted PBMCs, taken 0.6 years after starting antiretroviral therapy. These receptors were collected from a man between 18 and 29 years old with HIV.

DNA for the CDR3: TGTGCCAGCAGCTTACGCGCTGGGAACGAGCAGTACTTC. It encodes CASSLRAGNEQYF. The chain joins TRBV13 to TRBJ2-7, with unresolved D. V lost 2 bases to trimming and J lost 5 bases, with 10 bases between them. This CDR3 is built from 13 residues. Per the germline V gene, CDR1 is PRHDT and CDR2 is FYEKMQ (reference sequence).

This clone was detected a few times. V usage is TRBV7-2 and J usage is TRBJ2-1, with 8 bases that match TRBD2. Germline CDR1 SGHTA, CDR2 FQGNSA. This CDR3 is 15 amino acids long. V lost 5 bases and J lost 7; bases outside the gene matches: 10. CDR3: CASSAHGTRRNEQFF. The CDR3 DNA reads TGTGCCAGCAGCGCTCACGGGACTAGAAGGAATGAGCAGTTCTTC. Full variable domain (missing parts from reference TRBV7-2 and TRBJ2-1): GAGVSQSPSNKVTEKGKDVELRCDPISGHTALYWYRQSLGQGLEFLIYFQGNSAPDKSGLPSDRFSAERTGGSVSTLTIQRTQQEDSAVYLCASSAHGTRRNEQFFGPGTRLTVL.

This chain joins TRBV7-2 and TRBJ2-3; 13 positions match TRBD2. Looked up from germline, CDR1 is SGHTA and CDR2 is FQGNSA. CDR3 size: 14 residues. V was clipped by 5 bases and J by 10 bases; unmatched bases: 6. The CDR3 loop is CASSKTSGRSAQYF. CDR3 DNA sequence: TGTGCCAGCAGCAAGACTAGCGGGAGGTCGGCGCAGTATTTT.

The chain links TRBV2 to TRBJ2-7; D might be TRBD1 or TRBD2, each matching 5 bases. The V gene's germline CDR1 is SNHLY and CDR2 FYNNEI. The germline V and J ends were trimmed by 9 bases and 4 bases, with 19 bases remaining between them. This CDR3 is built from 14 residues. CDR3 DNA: TGTGCCAGTAGAGAGAGGGGTCCTTTTTACGAGCAGTACTTC. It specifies CASRERGPFYEQYF.

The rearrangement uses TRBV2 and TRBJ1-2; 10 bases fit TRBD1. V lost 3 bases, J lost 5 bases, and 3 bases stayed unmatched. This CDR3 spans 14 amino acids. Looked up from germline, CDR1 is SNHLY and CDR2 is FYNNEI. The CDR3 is CASSETGGWYGYTF. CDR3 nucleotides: TGTGCCAGCAGTGAGACAGGGGGCTGGTATGGCTACACCTTC.

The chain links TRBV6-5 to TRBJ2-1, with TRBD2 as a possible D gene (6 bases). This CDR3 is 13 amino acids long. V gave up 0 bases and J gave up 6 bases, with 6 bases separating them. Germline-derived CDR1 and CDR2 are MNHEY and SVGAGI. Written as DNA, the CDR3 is TGTGCCAGCAGTTACTCGACTAGCAATGAGCAGTTCTTC. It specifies CASSYSTSNEQFF.

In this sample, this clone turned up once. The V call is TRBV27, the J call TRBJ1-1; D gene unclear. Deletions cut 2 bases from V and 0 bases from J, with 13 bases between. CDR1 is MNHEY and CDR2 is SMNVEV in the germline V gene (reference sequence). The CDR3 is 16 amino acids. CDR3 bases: TGTGCCAGCAGTTTAGGGCAGGAGGTAATGAACACTGAAGCTTTCTTT. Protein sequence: CASSLGQEVMNTEAFF.

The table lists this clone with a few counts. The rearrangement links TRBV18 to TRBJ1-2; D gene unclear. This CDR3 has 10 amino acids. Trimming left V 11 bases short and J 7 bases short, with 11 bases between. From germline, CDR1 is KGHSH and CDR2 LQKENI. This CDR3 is CAPPRVGYTF. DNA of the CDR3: TGTGCCCCCCCCCGGGTTGGCTACACCTTC.

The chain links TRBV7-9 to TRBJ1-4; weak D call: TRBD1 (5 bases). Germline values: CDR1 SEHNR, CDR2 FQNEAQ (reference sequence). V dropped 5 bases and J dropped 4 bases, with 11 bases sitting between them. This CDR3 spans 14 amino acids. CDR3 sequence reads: CASSARDFNEKLFF. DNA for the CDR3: TGTGCCAGCAGCGCCAGGGATTTTAATGAAAAACTGTTTTTT.

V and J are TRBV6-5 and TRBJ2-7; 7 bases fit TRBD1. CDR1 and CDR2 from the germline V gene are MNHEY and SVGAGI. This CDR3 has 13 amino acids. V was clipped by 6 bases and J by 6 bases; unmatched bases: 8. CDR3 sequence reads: CASSTYRGGEQYF. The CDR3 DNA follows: TGTGCCAGCAGCACCTACAGGGGCGGCGAGCAGTACTTC.

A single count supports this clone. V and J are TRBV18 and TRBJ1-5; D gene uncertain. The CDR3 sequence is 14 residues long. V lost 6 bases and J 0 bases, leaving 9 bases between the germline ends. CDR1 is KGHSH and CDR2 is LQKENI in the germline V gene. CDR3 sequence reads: CASSAEYSNQPQHF. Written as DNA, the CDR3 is TGTGCCAGCTCGGCAGAATATAGCAATCAGCCCCAGCATTTT.

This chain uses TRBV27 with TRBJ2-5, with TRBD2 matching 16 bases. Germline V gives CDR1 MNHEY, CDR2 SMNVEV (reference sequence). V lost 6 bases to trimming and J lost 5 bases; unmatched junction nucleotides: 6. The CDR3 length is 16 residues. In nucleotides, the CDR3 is TGTGCCAGCAGGGGACTAGCGGGAGGGCCCTATGAGACCCAGTACTTC. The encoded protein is CASRGLAGGPYETQYF.

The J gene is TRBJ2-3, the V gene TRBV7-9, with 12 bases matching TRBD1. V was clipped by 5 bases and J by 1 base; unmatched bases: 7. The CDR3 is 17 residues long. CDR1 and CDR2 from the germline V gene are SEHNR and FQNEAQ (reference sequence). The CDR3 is CASSPGTGGKGTDTQYF. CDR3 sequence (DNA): TGTGCCAGCAGCCCCGGGACAGGGGGCAAGGGCACAGATACGCAGTATTTT.

CDR3 coding DNA: TGCGCCAGCAGCGACAGGGCCTACAATGAGCAGTTCTTC. This sequence encodes CASSDRAYNEQFF. The rearrangement joins TRBV5-1 to TRBJ2-1; 7 nucleotides align to TRBD1. Germline-derived CDR1 and CDR2 are SGHRS and YFSETQ. With V trimmed by 4 bases and J by 2 bases, 0 bases remained unmatched. CDR3 length: 13 amino acids.

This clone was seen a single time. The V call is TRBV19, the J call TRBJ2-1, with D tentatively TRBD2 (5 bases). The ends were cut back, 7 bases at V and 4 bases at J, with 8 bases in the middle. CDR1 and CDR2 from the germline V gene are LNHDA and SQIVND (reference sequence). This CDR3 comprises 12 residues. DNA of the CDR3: TGTGCCAGTAAGTCGGGGTACAATGAGCAGTTCTTC. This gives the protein CASKSGYNEQFF.

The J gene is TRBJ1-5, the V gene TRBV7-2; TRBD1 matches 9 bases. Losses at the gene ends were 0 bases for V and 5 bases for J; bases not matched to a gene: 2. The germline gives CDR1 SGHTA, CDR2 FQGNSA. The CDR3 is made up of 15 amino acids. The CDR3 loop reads CASSLAQGADQPQHF. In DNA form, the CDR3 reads TGTGCCAGCAGCTTAGCACAGGGGGCGGATCAGCCCCAGCATTTT.